One and the same sample provided the 23 T cell receptor beta chains below, sequenced in a study of cytomegalovirus exposure and HLA in healthy donors (dated by TCRdb to about 2017). The library was prepared using the immunoSEQ multiplex PCR assay. A mixture of 60 forward primers for TCR Vbeta segments and 13 reverse primers for TCR Jbeta segments was used in the multiplex PCR. This immuneACCESS table, as held by TCRdb, lists in-frame sequences with V and J called but not all clones. Of the missing ones, under half trace to an unresolved V gene in checked studies; the others have no known cause. The sample includes over 100,000 clones, with around 79% observed a single time. The ten largest clonotypes hold approximately 2.1% of the sample. Specimen: PBMCs. The receptors shown here come from a woman aged 40-49 years in good health and CMV-seropositive.

The chain recombines TRBV28 with TRBJ1-2, with TRBD1 matching 9 bases. Germline V lookup: CDR1 MDHEN, CDR2 SYDVKM. With V trimmed by 6 bases and J by 0 bases, 20 bases remained unmatched. This CDR3 comprises 20 residues. CDR3 DNA: TGTGCCAGCAGATACAGGACAGGGGACCCGCATACCGTAGCTAACTATGGCTACACCTTC. The encoded protein is CASRYRTGDPHTVANYGYTF.

The chain recombines TRBV2 with TRBJ1-2, with D possibly matching TRBD1 (6 bases). The ends were cut back, 4 bases at V and 8 bases at J, with 11 bases in the middle. Germline lookup yields CDR1 SNHLY and CDR2 FYNNEI. This CDR3 contains 12 residues. In DNA, the CDR3 is TGTGCCAGCAGTGCGGAAGGGGGAGGCTACACCTTC. It is translated as CASSAEGGGYTF.

CDR3 nucleotides: TGTGCCAGCAGCTTTTCGTTAGGCAATCAGCCCCAGCATTTT. It yields the protein CASSFSLGNQPQHF. The chain is built from TRBV7-9 and TRBJ1-5; D not resolved. Per the germline V gene, CDR1 is SEHNR and CDR2 is FQNEAQ (reference sequence). This CDR3 region has 14 residues. V was pared by 3 bases and J by 2 bases, with 8 bases between.

This clone was picked up a small number of times. V gene TRBV2 combines with J gene TRBJ1-1; D might be TRBD1 (6 bases). The V end lost 6 bases, the J end lost 8 bases, and 13 bases lay between the germline ends. CDR1 SNHLY and CDR2 FYNNEI come from the germline V gene. The length of the CDR3 is 12 residues. CDR3 sequence reads: CASSVRGWEAFF. CDR3 nucleotides: TGTGCCAGCAGCGTCAGGGGTTGGGAAGCTTTCTTT.

This clone was seen a few times. The chain couples TRBV6-5 to TRBJ1-5; 9 positions match TRBD1. The J segment lost 9 bases and the V segment lost 0 bases, leaving 6 bases of the junction unmatched. This CDR3 has 15 residues. CDR1 and CDR2 from the germline V gene are MNHEY and SVGAGI. The CDR3 bases are TGTGCCAGCAGTTACTCGACAGGGGGGACCTGGCCCCAGCATTTT. This codes for CASSYSTGGTWPQHF.

This chain joins TRBV6-1 and TRBJ2-7; weak D call: TRBD2 (6 bases). Per the germline V gene, CDR1 is MNHNS and CDR2 is SASEGT. This CDR3 is 10 amino acids long. CDR3 nucleotide sequence: TGTGCGTGCGGGATGTACGAGCAGTACTTC. It is translated as CACGMYEQYF.

The V gene is TRBV30, the J gene TRBJ2-4; 9 bases are a match to TRBD1. This CDR3 region has 14 residues. Trimming cost V 2 bases and J 4 bases; bases outside gene matches: 3. Germline V CDR1 and CDR2: GTSNPN, SVGIG (reference sequence). The CDR3, as DNA: TGTGCCTGGAGTACTGGGACAGGGAAAAACATTCAGTACTTC. Translation gives CAWSTGTGKNIQYF.

This clone was counted only a few times. The genes are TRBV30 and TRBJ1-2, with TRBD1 identical over 8 bases. CDR1 and CDR2 (germline): GTSNPN, SVGIG (reference sequence). The CDR3 has 11 amino acids. Trimming took 3 bases from V and 7 from J; bases not matched to a gene: 1. CDR3 protein: CAWRTGVGYTF. The CDR3 DNA is TGTGCCTGGAGGACAGGGGTTGGCTACACCTTC.

The chain links TRBV7-9 to TRBJ1-1, with 7 bases aligning to TRBD1. The germline gives CDR1 SEHNR, CDR2 FQNEAQ (reference sequence). V lost 0 bases and J lost 1; bases outside the gene matches: 5. The CDR3 contains 16 residues. CDR3 nucleotide sequence: TGTGCCAGCAGCTTAGCGGCAGGGGGTGAGAACACTGAAGCTTTCTTT. Amino acid sequence: CASSLAAGGENTEAFF.

The chain is built from TRBV27 and TRBJ1-4, with 8 bases aligning to TRBD1. Germline loops: CDR1 MNHEY, CDR2 SMNVEV (reference sequence). This CDR3 has 14 amino acids. Trimming cost V 5 bases and J 2 bases; bases outside gene matches: 1. The chain's CDR3 is CASSPGGTNEKLFF. The CDR3 DNA reads as TGTGCCAGCAGTCCAGGGGGCACTAATGAAAAACTGTTTTTT.

This clone showed up just a few times. The chain uses TRBV18 and TRBJ2-5, with D possibly matching TRBD1 (6 bases). Germline CDR1 is KGHSH and CDR2 is LQKENI. The V and J ends lost 6 bases and 2 bases respectively, with 10 bases between them. This CDR3 is 13 amino acids long. CDR3 nucleotides: TGTGCCAGCTCGTCCCAGGGGCAAGAGACCCAGTACTTC. Translation gives CASSSQGQETQYF.

J is TRBJ2-7 and V is TRBV28, with 7 bases identical to TRBD1. Germline V gene lookup returns CDR1 MDHEN and CDR2 SYDVKM. The CDR3 consists of 15 residues. V lost 6 bases, J lost 6 bases, and 14 bases stayed unmatched. Written as DNA, the CDR3 is TGTGCCAGCAGACGGAAGGGACAGTCCCCTAGCGAGCAGTACTTC. Translation gives CASRRKGQSPSEQYF.

The chain links TRBV5-5 to TRBJ2-5; 7 bases fit TRBD1. Judging by the DNA end, TRBJ2-7 fits better; the J call may be wrong. The CDR3 totals 14 residues. Germline CDR1 SGHKS, CDR2 YYEKEE (reference sequence). CDR3 coding DNA: TGTGCCAGCAGCCTGACAGGGAAGGAGTACGAGCAGTACTTC. It is translated as CASSLTGKEYEQYF.

This clone has only a few counts. The chain couples TRBV5-1 to TRBJ1-1; D remains ambiguous. V was shortened by 0 bases and J by 3 bases, with 9 bases between the two germline ends. Germline V gene lookup returns CDR1 SGHRS and CDR2 YFSETQ. The length of the CDR3 is 14 residues. The CDR3 is CASSLAARYTEAFF. The DNA for the CDR3 is TGCGCCAGCAGCTTGGCCGCCAGATACACTGAAGCTTTCTTT.

This chain joins TRBV11-1 and TRBJ2-3; 15 bases fit TRBD2. From germline, CDR1 is SGHAT and CDR2 FQDESV (reference sequence). The CDR3 runs to 17 residues. Trimming removed 5 bases from V and 4 bases from J; junction bases left unmatched: 7. CDR3 DNA: TGTGCCAGCAGCCCAGGGACTAGCGGGAGGTCAGCAGATACGCAGTATTTT. It yields the protein CASSPGTSGRSADTQYF.

The chain combines TRBV6-1 with TRBJ2-3, with 9 nucleotides matching TRBD2. Germline CDR1 is MNHNS and CDR2 is SASEGT. V was pared by 0 bases and J by 4 bases, with 2 bases of the junction left unmatched. CDR3 length: 15 amino acids. CDR3 DNA sequence: TGTGCCAGCAGTGAAGCGCGGGGGGGCCCAGATACGCAGTATTTT. It codes for CASSEARGGPDTQYF.

The V and J genes are TRBV7-9 and TRBJ1-1, with D perhaps matching TRBD1 (5 bases). V was cut by 7 bases and J by 1 base, with 16 bases left in between. CDR3 length: 15 residues. Looked up from germline, CDR1 is SEHNR and CDR2 is FQNEAQ (reference sequence). CDR3 nucleotide sequence: TGTGCCAGCATGGATCAGGGATTAGCGAACACTGAAGCTTTCTTT. Translating gives CASMDQGLANTEAFF. Complete variable domain (other parts from reference TRBV7-9 and TRBJ1-1): DTGVSQNPRHKITKRGQNVTFRCDPISEHNRLYWYRQTLGQGPEFLTYFQNEAQLEKSRLLSDRFSAERPKGSFSTLEIQRTEQGDSAMYLCASMDQGLANTEAFFGQGTRLTVV.

The chain carries TRBV10-3 and TRBJ2-7, with TRBD2 matching over 12 bases. Germline V gives CDR1 ENHRY, CDR2 SYGVKD. V gave up 5 bases and J gave up 5 bases; unmatched junction bases: 7. CDR3 length equals 15 residues. This CDR3 reads CAISPSGGVANEQYF. The CDR3 nucleotides are TGTGCCATCAGTCCTAGCGGGGGGGTTGCCAACGAGCAGTACTTC.

The genes are TRBV18 and TRBJ2-5, with D perhaps TRBD2 (6 bases). The J call is uncertain, as TRBJ2-7 better fits the DNA end. CDR3 length equals 16 residues. CDR1 KGHSH and CDR2 LQKENI come from the germline V gene. In DNA form, the CDR3 reads TGTGCCAGCTCACCCGGTCAGGACTACCTCTCCTACGAGCAGTACTTC. It codes for CASSPGQDYLSYEQYF.

The chain is built from TRBV28 and TRBJ2-7; D might be TRBD2 (5 bases). Germline loops: CDR1 MDHEN, CDR2 SYDVKM. The CDR3 spans 15 residues. V was pared by 6 bases and J by 2 bases, with 17 bases between. The CDR3 here is CASSRDQVTTYEQYF. The CDR3 region has the DNA TGTGCCAGCAGCCGAGACCAGGTGACTACCTACGAGCAGTACTTC.

The chain recombines TRBV19 with TRBJ2-7; 7 bases match TRBD2. The trim removed 5 bases at V and 4 bases at J, leaving 5 bases unmatched. The CDR3 totals 13 residues. Germline CDR1 reads LNHDA; CDR2 reads SQIVND (reference sequence). The CDR3 reads CASSRGRGYEQYF. Here the CDR3 DNA reads TGTGCCAGTAGTCGAGGGAGGGGATACGAGCAGTACTTC. The whole variable domain, remainder taken from reference TRBV19 and TRBJ2-7, is DGGITQSPKYLFRKEGQNVTLSCEQNLNHDAMYWYRQDPGQGLRLIYYSQIVNDFQKGDIAEGYSVSREKKESFPLTVTSAQKNPTAFYLCASSRGRGYEQYFGPGTRLTVT.

V gene TRBV6-1 combines with J gene TRBJ2-1; 10 positions agree with TRBD1. Trimming took 6 bases from V and 5 from J; bases not matched to a gene: 7. CDR1 is MNHNS and CDR2 is SASEGT in the germline V gene. The CDR3 contains 15 residues. The DNA of the CDR3 is TGTGCCAGCAGACTCCGGGACAGGGGAAACAATGAGCAGTTCTTC. The encoded protein is CASRLRDRGNNEQFF.

This chain uses TRBV2 with TRBJ1-2; no firm D call. Trimming stripped 6 bases from V and 7 bases from J, with 21 bases between. Germline V gene lookup returns CDR1 SNHLY and CDR2 FYNNEI. The CDR3 loop spans 15 amino acids. Here the CDR3 DNA reads TGTGCCAGCAGGTTAGATTACAGCCGGCTGGGTGGCTACACCTTC. Its translation is CASRLDYSRLGGYTF.